This TCR beta chain was observed in a study of blood T cell repertoires in COVID-19. The V segment lost 3 bases and the J segment 7 bases; nucleotides outside the gene matches: 2. Germline V CDR1 and CDR2: KGHSH, LQKENI. The CDR3 loop spans 12 amino acids. TCRdb's table, derived via immunoSEQ multiplex PCR, lists solely in-frame clones and lacks some. The table has under 200,000 clones, around 90% seen once; the top ten hold around 24%. This sequence joins TRBV18 and TRBJ1-1, with 7 bases matching TRBD1. Sequenced sample: peripheral blood. This sequence was found in a man aged 55 to 70 with acute or convalescent COVID-19. The CDR3 DNA reads as TGTGCCAGCTCACCGACAGGGCGTGAAGCTTTCTTT. This codes for CASSPTGREAFF.